This passage covers 24 T cell receptor beta chains from one sample sequenced in a study of T cells after yellow fever vaccination. TCRdb redid the calling of the 5' RACE reads with MiXCR, one entry per CDR3 protein. Of fewer than 500,000 distinct CDR3 sequences in the sample, roughly a sixth are singletons; the top ten hold 15% to 20%. The source material was PBMCs, sampled before the yellow fever booster vaccination. All receptors come from a young man who received the YFV17D yellow fever vaccine.

The CDR3 sequence is CASSYAGQGHEQYF. The CDR3 DNA sequence: TGTGCCAGCAGTTACGCCGGACAGGGCCACGAGCAGTACTTC. This rearrangement joins TRBV6-5 to TRBJ2-7; 8 bases align to TRBD1. This CDR3 contains 14 residues. V lost 2 bases, J lost 5 bases, and 5 bases stayed unmatched. Germline V gene data show CDR1 as MNHEY and CDR2 as SVGAGI.

This clonotype has only a few counts. This chain links TRBV5-1 with TRBJ2-7, with TRBD2 matching over 8 bases. Unmatched junction bases numbered 3, after V lost 0 bases and J lost 1 base. The CDR3 length is 15 residues. Per the germline V gene, CDR1 is SGHRS and CDR2 is YFSETQ. This CDR3 is CASSLDGGGSYEQYV. The DNA for the CDR3 is TGCGCCAGCAGCTTGGACGGCGGGGGGTCCTACGAGCAGTACGTC.

The sample holds a few counts of this clonotype. The chain joins TRBV4-2 to TRBJ2-7; D may be TRBD2 (7 bases). Germline V gene lookup returns CDR1 LGHNA and CDR2 YNFKEQ. The V end was cut by 4 bases, the J end by 0 bases, with 10 bases between. The CDR3 covers 14 residues. This CDR3 is CASSLRGASYEQYF. The CDR3 DNA sequence: TGTGCCAGCAGCCTTCGGGGGGCCTCCTACGAGCAGTACTTC.

This chain links TRBV20-1 with TRBJ2-5; TRBD2 agrees at 11 bases. The CDR3 has 14 residues. V trimming: 5 bases; J trimming: 4 bases; junction bases outside the gene matches: 6. The germline gives CDR1 DFQATT, CDR2 SNEGSKA (reference sequence). The DNA of the CDR3 is TGCAGTGCTTCGACTAGCGGGGTGAGAGAGACCCAGTACTTC. Translating it yields CSASTSGVRETQYF.

The rearrangement uses TRBV6-5 and TRBJ2-3; maybe TRBD2 (6 bases). Per germline, CDR1 MNHEY and CDR2 SVGAGI. The CDR3 runs 15 residues. V was clipped by 2 bases and J by 1 base, with 10 bases between them. CDR3 coding DNA: TGTGCCAGCAGTTACGGCGGGGTTGGCACAGATACGCAGTATTTT. It yields the protein CASSYGGVGTDTQYF.

J is TRBJ2-6 and V is TRBV5-1; D possibly corresponds to TRBD1 (6 bases). This CDR3 comprises 16 residues. The V gene's germline CDR1 is SGHRS and CDR2 YFSETQ. Deletions cut 4 bases from V and 2 bases from J, with 13 bases between. The CDR3, as DNA: TGCGCCAGCAGCGCCTTTACAGGGCCTGGGGCCAACGTCCTGACTTTC. Translating it yields CASSAFTGPGANVLTF.

The V call is TRBV20-1, the J call TRBJ2-1, with no clear D. This CDR3 spans 14 amino acids. The germline CDR1 and CDR2 sequences are DFQATT and SNEGSKA (reference sequence). V lost 6 bases and J lost 6, with 18 bases in between. As DNA, the CDR3 is TGCAGTGCCATCCTGTCCGAGCGAGGCAATGAGCAGTTCTTC. It is translated as CSAILSERGNEQFF.

The chain recombines TRBV10-1 with TRBJ1-4, with 8 positions matching TRBD1. Germline CDR1 reads WNHNN; CDR2 reads SYGVQD (reference sequence). With V trimmed by 8 bases and J by 3 bases, 2 bases remained unmatched. The CDR3 sequence is 13 residues long. CDR3 region: CASQGAANEKLFF. The CDR3 DNA sequence: TGCGCCAGCCAGGGGGCAGCTAATGAAAAACTGTTTTTT.

This clonotype has more than one count but fewer than ten. The rearrangement links TRBV5-1 to TRBJ1-3; D gene ambiguous. This CDR3 has 15 amino acids. Germline assignment: CDR1 SGHRS and CDR2 YFSETQ. V was cut by 0 bases and J by 1 base, with 8 bases left in between. This CDR3 is CASSLDRRSGNTIYF. The CDR3 DNA follows: TGCGCCAGCAGCTTGGACCGACGGTCTGGAAACACCATATATTTT.

This clonotype was observed a handful of times. The rearrangement links TRBV6-5 to TRBJ1-1, with 8 bases matching TRBD1. Trimming took 4 bases from V and 3 from J; bases not matched to a gene: 4. CDR1 is MNHEY, CDR2 SVGAGI, per germline. The CDR3 length is 14 residues. CDR3 region: CASSSRTGYTEAFF. The DNA for the CDR3 is TGTGCCAGCAGTTCCCGGACAGGGTACACTGAAGCTTTCTTT.

This clonotype appeared a few times. V usage is TRBV4-3 and J usage is TRBJ2-3; either TRBD1 or TRBD2 may fit D (6 bases each). CDR1 is LGHNA and CDR2 is YSLEER in the germline V gene. CDR3 length equals 15 residues. The germline V and J ends were trimmed by 1 base and 2 bases, with 10 bases remaining between them. In nucleotides, the CDR3 is TGCGCCAGCAGCCAAGCAAGGGGGGCCACAGATACGCAGTATTTT. Translation: CASSQARGATDTQYF.

This clonotype appeared a few times. The rearrangement uses TRBV9 and TRBJ1-6; a weak D match, TRBD1 (5 bases). Trimming removed 3 bases at V and 7 bases at J, with 17 bases between. The CDR3 is made up of 16 amino acids. Germline CDR1 and CDR2: SGDLS and YYNGEE. CDR3 nucleotide sequence: TGTGCCAGCAGCGGCACGCTGACGAGGGGAAATTCACCCCTCCACTTT. Amino acids: CASSGTLTRGNSPLHF.

This clonotype has more than one count but fewer than ten. The gene calls are TRBV2 and TRBJ2-7; D not resolved. V lost 10 bases and J 3 bases, leaving 10 bases between the germline ends. The CDR3 spans 11 residues. Germline CDR1 SNHLY, CDR2 FYNNEI. CDR3 nucleotide sequence: TGTGCCAAAACGCGCGGCTACGAGCAGTACTTC. It yields the protein CAKTRGYEQYF.

This clonotype was picked up a small number of times. This sequence joins TRBV28 and TRBJ2-2, with 9 bases fitting TRBD1. The CDR3 is 15 amino acids. V was clipped by 1 base and J by 7 bases; unmatched bases: 4. Germline-derived CDR1 and CDR2 are MDHEN and SYDVKM. The CDR3 DNA reads TGTGCCAGCAGTTTATTGGACAGGGGAGTCGGGGAGCTGTTTTTT. Protein sequence: CASSLLDRGVGELFF.

The chain is built from TRBV7-8 and TRBJ1-1; D call uncertain. This CDR3 region has 13 residues. Trimming cost V 6 bases and J 4 bases, with 12 bases left between them. Germline-derived CDR1 and CDR2 are SGHVS and FQNEAQ. As DNA, the CDR3 is TGTGCCAGCAGTCTATGGGCGGGCACTGAAGCTTTCTTT. It is translated as CASSLWAGTEAFF.

V and J are TRBV9 and TRBJ2-7; D perhaps matches TRBD1 (5 bases). The CDR3 totals 13 residues. Looked up from germline, CDR1 is SGDLS and CDR2 is YYNGEE. Trimming left V 3 bases short and J 2 bases short, with 9 bases between. CDR3 DNA sequence: TGTGCCAGCAGCGCCACAGGAACCTACGAGCAGTACGTC. Residues: CASSATGTYEQYV.

This clonotype occurred many times. The chain uses TRBV4-3 and TRBJ1-6; 7 bases are a match to TRBD1. The length of the CDR3 is 18 residues. Germline values: CDR1 LGHNA, CDR2 YSLEER. Trimming took 0 bases from V and 7 from J; bases not matched to a gene: 12. CDR3 sequence: CASSQDLGNRGLNSPLHF. Here the CDR3 DNA reads TGCGCCAGCAGCCAAGATTTGGGGAACAGGGGTTTGAATTCACCCCTCCACTTT.

The CDR3 sequence: CASSLTRDSAPDTQYF. CDR3 in DNA: TGTGCCAGCAGCTTAACCCGAGACAGTGCGCCAGATACGCAGTATTTT. The genes are TRBV7-3 and TRBJ2-3, with D possibly TRBD1 on 5 matching bases. Germline values: CDR1 SGHTA, CDR2 FQGTGA. V lost 0 bases to trimming and J lost 4 bases, with 14 bases between them. The CDR3 totals 16 residues. Full variable domain (missing parts from reference TRBV7-3 and TRBJ2-3): GAGVSQTPSNKVTEKGKYVELRCDPISGHTALYWYRQSLGQGPEFLIYFQGTGAADDSGLPNDRFFAVRPEGSVSTLKIQRTERGDSAVYLCASSLTRDSAPDTQYFGPGTRLTVL.

This clonotype was counted only a few times. V is TRBV6-5 and J is TRBJ1-5; TRBD1 might be the D (5 bases). Trimming pared 6 bases from V and 3 bases from J, leaving 12 bases between. Germline assignment: CDR1 MNHEY and CDR2 SVGAGI. CDR3 length equals 14 residues. This CDR3 is CASSRDGTNQPQHF. CDR3 DNA sequence: TGTGCCAGCAGCCGGGACGGAACCAATCAGCCCCAGCATTTT.

This sequence joins TRBV7-6 and TRBJ1-1, with D unclear. The ends were cut back, 5 bases at V and 1 base at J, with 14 bases in the middle. The germline V gene encodes CDR1 SGHVS and CDR2 FNYEAQ. The CDR3 has 15 residues. For the CDR3, the DNA is TGTGCCAGCAGCCAAAGGGCCGTGGGGAACACTGAAGCTTTCTTT. It is translated as CASSQRAVGNTEAFF. The variable domain in full, with the rest retrieved from reference TRBV7-6 and TRBJ1-1, is GAGVSQSPRYKVTKRGQDVALRCDPISGHVSLYWYRQALGQGPEFLTYFNYEAQQDKSGLPNDRFSAERPEGSISTLTIQRTEQRDSAMYRCASSQRAVGNTEAFFGQGTRLTVV.

There are many counts of this clonotype. The V and J genes are TRBV6-4 and TRBJ2-3; 9 nucleotides align to TRBD2. Germline CDR1 MRHNA, CDR2 SNTAGT. This CDR3 has 15 amino acids. V was pared by 4 bases and J by 0 bases, with 2 bases of the junction left unmatched. This CDR3 reads CASSGGGASTDTQYF. The DNA for the CDR3 is TGTGCCAGCAGTGGCGGGGGGGCCAGCACAGATACGCAGTATTTT.

The chain combines TRBV7-9 with TRBJ2-1; D gene ambiguous. Looked up from germline, CDR1 is SEHNR and CDR2 is FQNEAQ (reference sequence). This CDR3 region has 14 residues. The V end was cut by 5 bases, the J end by 9 bases, with 17 bases between. CDR3 in amino acids: CASSPYKPTGEQFF. The CDR3 bases are TGTGCCAGCAGCCCCTACAAGCCTACGGGTGAGCAGTTCTTC.

V is TRBV7-9 and J is TRBJ1-5, with 9 bases fitting TRBD1. Germline loops: CDR1 SEHNR, CDR2 FQNEAQ (reference sequence). The CDR3 loop spans 17 amino acids. V shed 5 bases, J shed 1 base, and the junction held 9 bases outside the gene matches. The CDR3 DNA reads TGTGCCAGCAGCCAAGGGACAGGGTCAGAGAGCAATCAGCCCCAGCATTTT. Encoded protein: CASSQGTGSESNQPQHF.

This clonotype was observed a handful of times. The chain couples TRBV12-3 or TRBV12-4 to TRBJ2-3; D call uncertain. The CDR3 runs 12 residues. Trimming took 6 bases from V and 4 from J, leaving 8 bases between them. CDR3 loop: CASRTGSDTQYF. CDR3 nucleotides: TGTGCCAGCAGGACCGGGTCAGATACGCAGTATTTT.